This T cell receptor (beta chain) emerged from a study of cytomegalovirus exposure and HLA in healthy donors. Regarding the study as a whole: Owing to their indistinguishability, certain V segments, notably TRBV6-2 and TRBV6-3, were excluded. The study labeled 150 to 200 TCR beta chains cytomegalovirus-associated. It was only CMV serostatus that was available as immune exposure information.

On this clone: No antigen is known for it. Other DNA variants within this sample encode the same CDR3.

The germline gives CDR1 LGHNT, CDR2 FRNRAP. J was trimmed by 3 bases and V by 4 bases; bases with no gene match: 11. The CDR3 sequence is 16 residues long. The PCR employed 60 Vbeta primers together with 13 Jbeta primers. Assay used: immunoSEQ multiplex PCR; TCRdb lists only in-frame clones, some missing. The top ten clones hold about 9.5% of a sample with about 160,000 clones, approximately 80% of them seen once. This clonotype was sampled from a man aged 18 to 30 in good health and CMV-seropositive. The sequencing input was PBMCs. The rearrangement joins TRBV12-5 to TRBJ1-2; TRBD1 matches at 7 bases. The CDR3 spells CASGSGQVVDDYGYTF. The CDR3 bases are TGTGCTAGTGGTTCCGGACAGGTAGTTGATGACTATGGCTACACCTTC.